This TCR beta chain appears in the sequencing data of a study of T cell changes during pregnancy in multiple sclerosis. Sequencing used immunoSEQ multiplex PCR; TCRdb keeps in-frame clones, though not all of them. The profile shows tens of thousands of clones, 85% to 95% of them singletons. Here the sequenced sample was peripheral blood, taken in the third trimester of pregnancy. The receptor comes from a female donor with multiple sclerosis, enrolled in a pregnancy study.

CDR3 sequence: CASSLKAGASTDTQYF. CDR3 nucleotide sequence: TGTGCCAGCAGCTTAAAGGCGGGTGCTAGCACAGATACGCAGTATTTT. V gene TRBV7-6 combines with J gene TRBJ2-3, with a possible D match to TRBD2 (5 bases). CDR1 SGHVS and CDR2 FNYEAQ come from the germline V gene. Deletions cut 2 bases from V and 0 bases from J, with 12 bases between. This CDR3 is 16 amino acids long. Full variable domain (outside the CDR3, taken from reference TRBV7-6 and TRBJ2-3): GAGVSQSPRYKVTKRGQDVALRCDPISGHVSLYWYRQALGQGPEFLTYFNYEAQQDKSGLPNDRFSAERPEGSISTLTIQRTEQRDSAMYRCASSLKAGASTDTQYFGPGTRLTVL.